The 8 T cell receptor beta chains below come from one sample, sequenced in a study of STAT5B mutations in CD4+ large granular lymphocyte leukemia. Repertoires were generated with immunoSEQ multiplex PCR, while TCRdb's copy carries only in-frame clones and drops some. The sample records almost 8,500 clones, approximately 89% being singletons. Sequencing was performed on PBMCs. Receptors originate from an older woman with CD4+ T-cell large granular lymphocyte leukemia.

The genes are TRBV19 and TRBJ2-5; TRBD2 matches at 9 bases. V dropped 6 bases and J dropped 4; count of bases not matched to a gene: 6. Germline assignment: CDR1 LNHDA and CDR2 SQIVND (reference sequence). The CDR3 is 14 residues long. CDR3 DNA: TGTGCCAGTAGCCTGGGGACTAGCCCAGAGACCCAGTACTTC. Amino acids: CASSLGTSPETQYF.

This chain uses TRBV10-3 with TRBJ1-2; TRBD1 aligns across 9 bases. CDR1 is ENHRY, CDR2 SYGVKD, per germline. The CDR3 is 15 amino acids. V dropped 2 bases and J dropped 6; count of bases not matched to a gene: 7. CDR3 nucleotides: TGTGCCATCAGTGAGCCGGGACAGGGACTTAATGGCTACACCTTC. The encoded protein is CAISEPGQGLNGYTF.

The CDR3 nucleotides are TGTGCCAGCAGCTTACGGTTCGGCCTTCGGGGCAATCAGCCCCAGCATTTT. Encoded protein: CASSLRFGLRGNQPQHF. The rearrangement joins TRBV7-4 to TRBJ1-5, with D unresolved. There are 17 residues in the CDR3. From germline, CDR1 is SGHVT and CDR2 SQSDAQ. The V gene lost 2 bases and the J gene lost 2 bases, with 16 bases spanning the gap.

Only one count was recorded for this clone. The V call is TRBV5-4, the J call TRBJ2-5, with a weak D call TRBD2 (5 bases). The CDR3 is made up of 15 amino acids. V was pared by 4 bases and J by 7 bases, with 20 bases between. Germline-derived CDR1 and CDR2 are SGHNT and YYREEE (reference sequence). DNA for the CDR3: TGTGCCAGCAGCCCACCGGACCGGGAACGGGGGACCCAGTACTTC. Translation: CASSPPDRERGTQYF.

The rearrangement uses TRBV7-6 and TRBJ2-7; D unresolved. The CDR3 is made up of 16 amino acids. The ends were cut back, 1 base at V and 4 bases at J, with 17 bases in the middle. Germline V gives CDR1 SGHVS, CDR2 FNYEAQ. DNA for the CDR3: TGTGCCAGCAGCTTAGAAGGCGTTGCTCAACCGTACGAGCAGTACTTC. It translates to CASSLEGVAQPYEQYF.

Within the sample, this clone is medium-sized. The V call is TRBV27, the J call TRBJ2-7; D is tentatively TRBD1 or TRBD2 (5 bases each). Looked up from germline, CDR1 is MNHEY and CDR2 is SMNVEV (reference sequence). The CDR3 covers 14 residues. The ends were cut back, 1 base at V and 4 bases at J, with 11 bases in the middle. CDR3 loop: CASSLLGTEYEQYF. The CDR3 DNA reads as TGTGCCAGCAGTTTATTGGGGACGGAATACGAGCAGTACTTC.

The rearrangement joins TRBV5-4 to TRBJ2-5; 7 bases are a match to TRBD2. Trimming removed 4 bases from V and 5 bases from J; junction bases left unmatched: 11. The germline CDR1 and CDR2 sequences are SGHNT and YYREEE (reference sequence). There are 15 residues in the CDR3. CDR3 DNA sequence: TGTGCCAGCAGCGTGACGGGGAGGGAATGGGAGACCCAGTACTTC. Translation: CASSVTGREWETQYF.

This rearrangement joins TRBV5-6 to TRBJ2-5; 14 bases agree with TRBD2. The CDR3 covers 16 residues. V lost 4 bases to trimming and J lost 2 bases; unmatched junction nucleotides: 4. In germline, CDR1 is SGHDT, CDR2 YYEEEE. CDR3 in amino acids: CASSTTSGGVQETQYF. CDR3 DNA sequence: TGTGCCAGCAGCACGACTAGCGGGGGGGTACAAGAGACCCAGTACTTC.